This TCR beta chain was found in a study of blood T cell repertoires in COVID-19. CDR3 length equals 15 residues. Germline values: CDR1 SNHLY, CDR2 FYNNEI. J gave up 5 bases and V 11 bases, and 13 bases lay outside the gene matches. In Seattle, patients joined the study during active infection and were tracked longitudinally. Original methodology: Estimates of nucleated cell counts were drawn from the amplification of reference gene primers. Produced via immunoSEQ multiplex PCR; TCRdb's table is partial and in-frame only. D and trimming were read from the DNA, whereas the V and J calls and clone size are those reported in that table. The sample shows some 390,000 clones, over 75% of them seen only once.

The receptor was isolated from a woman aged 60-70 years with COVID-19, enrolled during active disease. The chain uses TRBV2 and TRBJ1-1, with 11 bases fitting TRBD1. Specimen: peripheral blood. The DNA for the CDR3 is TGTGCCGGACGTGGACAGGGGGCTGGAGGGACTGAAGCTTTCTTT. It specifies CAGRGQGAGGTEAFF.